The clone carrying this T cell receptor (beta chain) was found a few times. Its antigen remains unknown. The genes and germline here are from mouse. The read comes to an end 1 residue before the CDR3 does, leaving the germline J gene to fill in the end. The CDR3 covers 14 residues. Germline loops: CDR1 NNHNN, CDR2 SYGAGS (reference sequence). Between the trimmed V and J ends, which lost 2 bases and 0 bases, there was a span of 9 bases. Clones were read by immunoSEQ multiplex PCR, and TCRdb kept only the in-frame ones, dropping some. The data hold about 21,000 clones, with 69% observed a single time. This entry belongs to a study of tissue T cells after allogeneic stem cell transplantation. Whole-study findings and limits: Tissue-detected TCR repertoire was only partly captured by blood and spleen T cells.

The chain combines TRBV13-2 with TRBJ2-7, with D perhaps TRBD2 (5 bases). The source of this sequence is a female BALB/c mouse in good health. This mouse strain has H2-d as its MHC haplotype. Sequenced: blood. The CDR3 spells CASGDAGYSYEQYF. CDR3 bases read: TGTGCCAGCGGTGACGCTGGGTACTCCTATGAACAGTAC.